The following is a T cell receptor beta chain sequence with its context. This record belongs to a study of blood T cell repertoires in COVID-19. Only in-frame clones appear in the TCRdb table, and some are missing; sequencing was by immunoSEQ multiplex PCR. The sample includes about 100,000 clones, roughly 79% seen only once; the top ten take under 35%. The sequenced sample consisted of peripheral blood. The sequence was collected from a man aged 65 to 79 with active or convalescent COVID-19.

The CDR3 protein is CASSRLSGSYEQYF. The CDR3 bases are TGTGCCAGCAGTCGGTTGAGTGGTTCCTACGAGCAGTACTTC. The V gene is TRBV27, the J gene TRBJ2-7; D is ambiguous. The V and J ends lost 5 bases and 1 base respectively, with 12 bases between them. CDR1 and CDR2 (germline): MNHEY, SMNVEV (reference sequence). The length of the CDR3 is 14 residues.